The next 10 T cell receptor beta chains were all read from a single sample in a study of spatial heterogeneity in lung cancer (dated by TCRdb to the late 2010s). Taken with the paper, the label for time point translates to: sample taken at primary tumor resection. Without any cell sorting, TCR sequencing was performed on whole RNA extracted either from tumor and nontumor lung tissue or from cryopreserved PBMC samples. The library was prepared using 5' RACE. Sequencing instrument: NextSeq 500. TCRdb reprocessed the public reads (quality trimming at Q25 with fastp, clone calling with MiXCR) and kept in-frame beta chains. Each CDR3 protein appears once, grouped with its most common genes and DNA. The sample records roughly 48,000 distinct CDR3 sequences, roughly 5% of which are singletons. The ten most abundant clones make up approximately 10% of the sample. Sample: PBMCs, taken at surgery. The receptor set was obtained from a male donor with early-stage non-small cell lung cancer.

This clonotype showed up many times. The V call is TRBV7-8, the J call TRBJ1-5; D not resolved. V dropped 1 base and J dropped 2 bases, with 9 bases sitting between them. CDR1 and CDR2 (germline): SGHVS, FQNEAQ. The CDR3 runs 15 residues. The CDR3 nucleotides are TGTGCCAGCAGCTTAGAAGGGAGGGGCAATCAGCCCCAGCATTTT. Translated: CASSLEGRGNQPQHF.

This clonotype was recorded many times. This rearrangement joins TRBV7-6 to TRBJ2-1, with 10 bases lining up with TRBD2. The J segment lost 7 bases and the V segment lost 5 bases, leaving 17 bases of the junction unmatched. The germline V gene encodes CDR1 SGHVS and CDR2 FNYEAQ. The CDR3 runs 18 residues. CDR3 amino acids: CASSQTSGRARGENEQFF. In DNA, the CDR3 is TGTGCCAGCAGCCAGACCAGCGGGAGGGCCCGGGGGGAGAATGAGCAGTTCTTC.

The J gene is TRBJ1-1, the V gene TRBV3-1; no clear D gene. V shed 1 base and J shed 3 bases, with 6 bases lying between them. The V gene's germline CDR1 is LGHDT and CDR2 YNNKEL (reference sequence). The CDR3 spans 13 residues. The CDR3 region has the DNA TGTGCCAGCAGCCAAGCGAGGTACACTGAAGCTTTCTTT. Amino acids: CASSQARYTEAFF. Supplemented by reference TRBV3-1 and TRBJ1-1, the full variable domain reads DTAVSQTPKYLVTQMGNDKSIKCEQNLGHDTMYWYKQDSKKFLKIMFSYNNKELIINETVPNRFSPKSPDKAHLNLHINSLELGDSAVYFCASSQARYTEAFFGQGTRLTVV.

This clonotype has a count of ten or more. The chain uses TRBV7-8 and TRBJ1-1, with D tentatively TRBD1 (6 bases). This CDR3 comprises 13 residues. Germline assignment: CDR1 SGHVS and CDR2 FQNEAQ. Deletions cut 2 bases from V and 5 bases from J, with 9 bases between. The CDR3 region has the DNA TGTGCCAGCAGCTTAACAGGGCAAACTGAAGCTTTCTTT. Protein sequence: CASSLTGQTEAFF.

This clonotype was recorded at least ten times. The chain couples TRBV4-1 to TRBJ1-1, with D unclear. This CDR3 region has 13 residues. Per germline, CDR1 MGHRA and CDR2 YSYEKL. The ends were cut back, 2 bases at V and 0 bases at J, with 4 bases in the middle. The CDR3 loop reads CASSQWVNTEAFF. The CDR3 DNA follows: TGCGCCAGCAGCCAATGGGTGAACACTGAAGCTTTCTTT.

This clonotype was found many times. The chain links TRBV7-8 to TRBJ2-1, with TRBD2 matching 8 bases. The CDR3 has 13 amino acids. Germline assignment: CDR1 SGHVS and CDR2 FQNEAQ. The J segment lost 12 bases and the V segment lost 3 bases, leaving 7 bases of the junction unmatched. The DNA of the CDR3 is TGTGCCAGCAGCTTTGCTAGCGGGTATTCGCAGTTCTTC. As protein: CASSFASGYSQFF.

This clonotype was seen many times. Here the CDR3 DNA reads TGCGCCAGCAGCCCCCTGGGCAGCTCTGGGGCCAACGTCCTGACTTTC. Amino acids: CASSPLGSSGANVLTF. V is TRBV4-1 and J is TRBJ2-6; D is ambiguous. Between the trimmed V and J ends, which lost 4 bases and 0 bases, there was a span of 10 bases. The CDR3 runs to 16 residues. Germline CDR1 and CDR2: MGHRA and YSYEKL.

Many counts were recorded for this clonotype. This chain links TRBV7-2 with TRBJ2-5, with 7 bases identical to TRBD2. Germline V gene lookup returns CDR1 SGHTA and CDR2 FQGNSA. Trimming removed 5 bases from V and 1 base from J; junction bases left unmatched: 4. CDR3 length: 14 amino acids. The CDR3 DNA reads TGTGCCAGCAGCACCCAGCGGGGCCAAGAGACCCAGTACTTC. It codes for CASSTQRGQETQYF. Using reference TRBV7-2 and TRBJ2-5 for the parts outside the CDR3, the full variable domain is GAGVSQSPSNKVTEKGKDVELRCDPISGHTALYWYRQSLGQGLEFLIYFQGNSAPDKSGLPSDRFSAERTGGSVSTLTIQRTQQEDSAVYLCASSTQRGQETQYFGPGTRLLVL.

This clonotype was picked up many times. The V gene is TRBV6-5, the J gene TRBJ1-4; D is unclear. CDR1 is MNHEY and CDR2 is SVGAGI in the germline V gene. With 3 bases removed from V and 10 bases from J, the gap between germline ends came to 6 bases. This CDR3 has 11 residues. The CDR3 DNA is TGTGCCAGCAGTTATAAGGGAAAACTGTTTTTT. It encodes CASSYKGKLFF.

This clonotype was recorded at least ten times. The junction differs from germline at one of its ends, possibly a read error. The chain has TRBV10-3 and TRBJ2-3; 7 positions agree with TRBD2. CDR3 size: 15 residues. CDR1 and CDR2 from the germline V gene are ENHRY and SYGVKD. CDR3 DNA: TGTGCCATCGGTGAACTAGCGTTCGGCACAGATACGCAGTATTTT. As protein: CAIGELAFGTDTQYF.